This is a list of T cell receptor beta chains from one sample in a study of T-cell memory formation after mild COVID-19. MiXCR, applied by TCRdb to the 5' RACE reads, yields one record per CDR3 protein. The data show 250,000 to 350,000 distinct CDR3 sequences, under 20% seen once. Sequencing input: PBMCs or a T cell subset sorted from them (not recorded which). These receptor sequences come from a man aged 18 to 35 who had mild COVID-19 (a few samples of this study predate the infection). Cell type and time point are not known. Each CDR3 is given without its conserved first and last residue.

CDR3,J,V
ASSQEGGPYSPLH,TRBJ1-6,TRBV4-2
ASSDGQVTGELF,TRBJ2-2,TRBV7-3
ASSLAGNGAGPLH,TRBJ1-6,TRBV7-2
SVDVLGGRGYT,TRBJ1-2,TRBV29-1
ASSYKREGSPEAF,TRBJ1-1,TRBV6-5
ASSQQGWAGDILKVTGELF,TRBJ2-2,TRBV4-1
AWSVPRLAGGPGTDTQY,TRBJ2-3,TRBV30
ASSPGGALNEQF,TRBJ2-1,TRBV7-7
ASSLGLAGGQESQY,TRBJ2-5,TRBV7-9
ASSWDRGPKPNTEAF,TRBJ1-1,TRBV5-1
ASTSYNEQF,TRBJ2-1,TRBV7-2
ATSGQGLSSYEQY,TRBJ2-7,TRBV15
ASSTQGPGNEQF,TRBJ2-1,TRBV12-3/TRBV12-4
ASSYSAGLVANYGYT,TRBJ1-2,TRBV6-5
ASKQGNTQY,TRBJ2-3,TRBV2
AISGTSLVETQY,TRBJ2-5,TRBV10-3
ASSDSGLAEETQY,TRBJ2-5,TRBV2
ASSSEGRGVRETQY,TRBJ2-5,TRBV5-1
ASRGTGQTSNTGELF,TRBJ2-2,TRBV11-2
SDHREAGQPQH,TRBJ1-5,TRBV29-1
ASRTGDSPLH,TRBJ1-6,TRBV6-6
ASSARGVYGQPQH,TRBJ1-5,TRBV9
ASSLGGDLAKNIQY,TRBJ2-4,TRBV28
ASSQKTSGFADTQY,TRBJ2-3,TRBV4-3
ATSTGSAYGYT,TRBJ1-2,TRBV15
SASARGTYSNQPQH,TRBJ1-5,TRBV20-1